What follows describes a single T cell receptor (beta chain). These data belong to a study of OX40 agonist ivuxolimab in advanced cancers. Some clones are missing from TCRdb's copy, which holds only in-frame ones; the method was immunoSEQ multiplex PCR. The profile covers 70,000 to 95,000 clones, with about 81% appearing a single time and approximately 1.7% taken by the ten largest. From germline, CDR1 is MNHEY and CDR2 SMNVEV (reference sequence). J lost 1 base, V lost 5 bases, and 5 bases had no gene match. The CDR3 has 15 residues. This TCR came from an adult with an advanced solid tumor such as melanoma, head and neck, liver or kidney cancer. The sequences come from CD4+ or CD8+ T cells sorted from blood, collected in a trial of the OX40 agonist ivuxolimab. The chain uses TRBV27 and TRBJ2-7; 10 bases align to TRBD2. CDR3 sequence reads: CASSRSGGDSYEQYF. The DNA of the CDR3 is TGTGCCAGCAGTCGAAGCGGGGGGGATTCCTACGAGCAGTACTTC.